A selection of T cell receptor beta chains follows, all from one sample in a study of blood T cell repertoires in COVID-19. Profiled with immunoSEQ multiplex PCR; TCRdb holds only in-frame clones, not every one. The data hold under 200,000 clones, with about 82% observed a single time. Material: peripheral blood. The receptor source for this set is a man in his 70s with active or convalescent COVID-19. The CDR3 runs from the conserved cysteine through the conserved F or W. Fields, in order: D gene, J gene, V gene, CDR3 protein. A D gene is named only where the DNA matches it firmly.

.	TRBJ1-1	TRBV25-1	CASSELGGNTEAFF
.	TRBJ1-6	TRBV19	CARIRDTSRNSPLHF
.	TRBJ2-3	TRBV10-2	CASSESRSGGGRWDTQYF
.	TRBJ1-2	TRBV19	CASSILGVHYGYTF
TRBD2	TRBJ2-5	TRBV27	CASSERGGQETQYF
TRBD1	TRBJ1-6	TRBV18	CASSPGTGDSPLHF
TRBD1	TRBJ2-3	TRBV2	CATGQGTDTQYF
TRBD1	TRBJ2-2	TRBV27	CASSLRTGGTGELFF
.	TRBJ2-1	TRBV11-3	CASSPRGGPSSYNEQFF
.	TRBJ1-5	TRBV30	CAWRQHPNQPQHF
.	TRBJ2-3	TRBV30	CAWRPGTFTDTQYF
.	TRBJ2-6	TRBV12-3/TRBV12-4	CATGGSGANVLTF
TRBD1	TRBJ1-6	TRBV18	CASSPGFGQALSPLHF
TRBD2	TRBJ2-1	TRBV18	CASSQGTRTDNEQFF
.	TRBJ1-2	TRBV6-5	CASSYHGDYGYTF
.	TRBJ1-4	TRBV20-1	CSANFGEKLFF
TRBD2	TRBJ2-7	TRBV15	CATRAGEAPYEQYF
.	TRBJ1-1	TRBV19	CASNRGYAMNTEAFF
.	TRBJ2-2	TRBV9	CASSDEAGRVNTGELFF
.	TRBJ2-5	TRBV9	CASRTGVQETQYF
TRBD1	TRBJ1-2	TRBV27	CASSRGDRMPYGYTF
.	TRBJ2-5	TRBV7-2	CASSLQRLETQYF
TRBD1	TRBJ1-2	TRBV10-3	CAILGQGRDGGYTF
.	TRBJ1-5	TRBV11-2	CASSFGDRQPQHF
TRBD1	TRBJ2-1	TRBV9	CASSVRQGVWSEQFF
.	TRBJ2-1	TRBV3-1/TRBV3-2	CASSQDHGSVFF
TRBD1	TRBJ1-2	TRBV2	CASSVRGIGYTF
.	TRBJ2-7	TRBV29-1	CSVGPLDRNEQYF
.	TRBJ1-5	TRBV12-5	CASAAGIQPQHF
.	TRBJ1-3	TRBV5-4	CASSLDRPSGNTIYF
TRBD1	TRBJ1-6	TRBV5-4	CASSGGQGALHF
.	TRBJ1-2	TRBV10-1	CASSEPGKGYTF
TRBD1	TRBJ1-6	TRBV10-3	CAISDRQGSNSPLHF
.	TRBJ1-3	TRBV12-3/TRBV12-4	CASSQGGNTIYF
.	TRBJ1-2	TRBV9	CASSVRGSGYTF
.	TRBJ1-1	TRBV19	CATRDRGTEAFF
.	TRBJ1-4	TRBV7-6	CASSLVTGINEKLFF
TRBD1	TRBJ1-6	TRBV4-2	CASSQTTNTGDSPLHF
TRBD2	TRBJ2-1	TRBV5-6	CASSSSGGAYNEQFF
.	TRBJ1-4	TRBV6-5	CASSYSGTPTNEKLFF
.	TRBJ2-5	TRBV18	CASSQQGSGETQYF
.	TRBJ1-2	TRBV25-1	CASRPGGSKGGYTF
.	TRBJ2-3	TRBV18	CASSPPSDPTDTQYF
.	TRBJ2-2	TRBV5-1	CASSLEVTKGGELFF
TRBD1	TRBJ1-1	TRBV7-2	CASSLQGDTEAFF
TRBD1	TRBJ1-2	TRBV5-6	CASSLAARDRDPNYGYTF
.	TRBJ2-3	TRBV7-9	CASSLEGSTDTQYF
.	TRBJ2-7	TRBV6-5	CASSYTQGPYEQYF
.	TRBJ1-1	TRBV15	CATSRDGLNTEAFF
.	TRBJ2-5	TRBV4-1	CASSQGRGGDLGETQYF
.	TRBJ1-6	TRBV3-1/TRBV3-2	CASSQDGQGLRSLHF
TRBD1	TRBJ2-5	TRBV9	CASSPGQGQETQYF
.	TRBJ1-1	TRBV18	CASSPRAGLNTEAFF
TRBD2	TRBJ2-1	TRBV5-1	CASSLSPSGRDLLNEQFF
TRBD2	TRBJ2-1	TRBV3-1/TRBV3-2	CASSQTGLEFNEQFF
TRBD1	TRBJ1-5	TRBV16	CASSVPGTGRDQPQHF
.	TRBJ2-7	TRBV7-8	CASSSSAYEQYF
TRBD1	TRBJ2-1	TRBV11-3	CASSLGQGANEQFF
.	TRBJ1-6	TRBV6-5	CATVQGHGNSPLHF